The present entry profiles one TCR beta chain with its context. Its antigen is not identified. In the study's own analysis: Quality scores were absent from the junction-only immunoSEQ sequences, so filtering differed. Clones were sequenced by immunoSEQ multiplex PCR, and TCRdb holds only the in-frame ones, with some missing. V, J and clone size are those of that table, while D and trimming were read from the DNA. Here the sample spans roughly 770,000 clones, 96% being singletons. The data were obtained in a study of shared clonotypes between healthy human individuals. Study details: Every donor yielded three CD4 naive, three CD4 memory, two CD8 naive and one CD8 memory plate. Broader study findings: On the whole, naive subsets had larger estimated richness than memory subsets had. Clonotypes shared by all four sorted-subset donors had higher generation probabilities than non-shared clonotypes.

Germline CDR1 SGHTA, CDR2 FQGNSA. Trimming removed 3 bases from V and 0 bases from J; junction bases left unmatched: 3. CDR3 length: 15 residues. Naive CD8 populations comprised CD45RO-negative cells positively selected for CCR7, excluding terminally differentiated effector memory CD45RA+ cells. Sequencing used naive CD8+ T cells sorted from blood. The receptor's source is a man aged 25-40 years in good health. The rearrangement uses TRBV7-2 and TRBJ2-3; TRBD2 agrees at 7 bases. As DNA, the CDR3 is TGTGCCAGCAGCTTCCTCGGGAGGAGCACAGATACGCAGTATTTT. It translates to CASSFLGRSTDTQYF.